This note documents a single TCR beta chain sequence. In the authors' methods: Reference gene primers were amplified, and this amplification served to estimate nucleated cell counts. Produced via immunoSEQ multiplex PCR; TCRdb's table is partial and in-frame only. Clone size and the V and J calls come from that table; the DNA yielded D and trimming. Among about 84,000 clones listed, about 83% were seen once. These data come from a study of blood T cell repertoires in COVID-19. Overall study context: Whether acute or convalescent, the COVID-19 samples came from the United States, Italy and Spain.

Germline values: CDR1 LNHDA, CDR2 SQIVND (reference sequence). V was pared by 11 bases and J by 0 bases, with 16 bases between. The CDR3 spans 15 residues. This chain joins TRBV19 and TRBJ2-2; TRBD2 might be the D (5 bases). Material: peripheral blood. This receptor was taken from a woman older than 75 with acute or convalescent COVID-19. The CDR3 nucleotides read TGTGCCGGAACACGCGGGCCTTCGAACACCGGGGAGCTGTTTTTT. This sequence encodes CAGTRGPSNTGELFF. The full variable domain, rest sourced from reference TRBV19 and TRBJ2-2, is DGGITQSPKYLFRKEGQNVTLSCEQNLNHDAMYWYRQDPGQGLRLIYYSQIVNDFQKGDIAEGYSVSREKKESFPLTVTSAQKNPTAFYLCAGTRGPSNTGELFFGEGSRLTVL.